Below are 21 T cell receptor beta chains sequenced from a single sample in a study of shared clonotypes between healthy human individuals. Generated by immunoSEQ multiplex PCR, the TCRdb table keeps only in-frame clones and is missing some. The sample carries more than 2 million clones, 95% recorded once. Sequencing was done on a sample of naive CD4+ T cells sorted from blood. As to subset: CD45RA+ positively selected. The receptors derive from a man in his late teens or twenties in good health.

This clone was counted between two and nine times. The V gene is TRBV2, the J gene TRBJ2-7, with 12 nucleotides matching TRBD2. The CDR3 loop spans 12 amino acids. With 8 bases clipped from V and 4 bases from J, the junction kept 0 bases outside the gene matches. Germline CDR1 is SNHLY and CDR2 is FYNNEI. The CDR3 coding sequence is TGTGCCAGCGGGACTAGCGGGTACGAGCAGTACTTC. This gives the protein CASGTSGYEQYF.

This sequence joins TRBV18 and TRBJ1-2; D is possibly TRBD1 (5 bases). CDR3 length: 14 amino acids. The germline V gene has CDR1 KGHSH and CDR2 LQKENI. The V gene lost 1 base and the J gene lost 8 bases, with 14 bases spanning the gap. CDR3 sequence: CASSPQGTRQGYTF. For the CDR3, the DNA is TGTGCCAGCTCACCACAAGGGACCCGCCAGGGCTACACCTTC.

This rearrangement joins TRBV6-6 to TRBJ1-6, with a weak D call TRBD1 (5 bases). Trimming removed 4 bases at V and 8 bases at J, with 9 bases between. The V gene's germline CDR1 is MNHNY and CDR2 SVGAGI (reference sequence). The CDR3 totals 13 residues. The CDR3 bases are TGTGCCAGCAGTTTTAGACAGTATTCACCCCTCCACTTT. It is translated as CASSFRQYSPLHF.

This sequence joins TRBV7-2 and TRBJ2-7; 11 bases are shared with TRBD2. CDR1 is SGHTA and CDR2 is FQGNSA in the germline V gene. This CDR3 has 15 residues. V lost 4 bases, J lost 0 bases, and 2 bases stayed unmatched. CDR3 region: CASSSTSGTSYEQYF. CDR3 nucleotides: TGTGCCAGCAGCTCGACTAGCGGGACCTCCTACGAGCAGTACTTC.

The genes are TRBV12-5 and TRBJ2-2; 9 bases are shared with TRBD2. The V gene end was trimmed by 0 bases and the J gene end by 7 bases; junction bases not matched to a gene: 9. The CDR3 contains 17 residues. The germline V gene encodes CDR1 LGHNT and CDR2 FRNRAP. In nucleotides, the CDR3 is TGTGCTAGTGGTTTGGTAGGAGGTAGCGGGAGTATCGGGGAGCTGTTTTTT. Translating it yields CASGLVGGSGSIGELFF.

V usage is TRBV30 and J usage is TRBJ2-2; 8 bases map to TRBD1. Germline V gives CDR1 GTSNPN, CDR2 SVGIG (reference sequence). The J segment lost 7 bases and the V segment lost 2 bases, leaving 6 bases of the junction unmatched. This CDR3 spans 14 amino acids. This CDR3 reads CAWSRGQGIGELFF. The CDR3 bases are TGTGCCTGGAGTCGAGGACAGGGCATCGGGGAGCTGTTTTTT.

The chain joins TRBV7-2 to TRBJ2-1; the D gene could be TRBD1 or TRBD2 (5 bases each). The V gene lost 5 bases and the J gene lost 7 bases, with 18 bases spanning the gap. Germline V gene lookup returns CDR1 SGHTA and CDR2 FQGNSA. The CDR3 is made up of 15 amino acids. The CDR3 is CASSVRGSRGNEQFF. CDR3 nucleotide sequence: TGTGCCAGCAGCGTTCGAGGGAGTAGGGGAAATGAGCAGTTCTTC. The full variable domain, in which reference TRBV7-2 and TRBJ2-1 provide the parts outside the CDR3, is GAGVSQSPSNKVTEKGKDVELRCDPISGHTALYWYRQSLGQGLEFLIYFQGNSAPDKSGLPSDRFSAERTGGSVSTLTIQRTQQEDSAVYLCASSVRGSRGNEQFFGPGTRLTVL.

The gene calls are TRBV4-2 and TRBJ2-1; D gene uncertain. The CDR3 runs to 16 residues. Trimming pared 1 base from V and 2 bases from J, leaving 12 bases between. Germline values: CDR1 LGHNA, CDR2 YNFKEQ. In DNA, the CDR3 is TGTGCCAGCAGCCAAGCCCGTCCTCCCCCCTACAATGAGCAGTTCTTC. Translated: CASSQARPPPYNEQFF.

The chain couples TRBV6-6 to TRBJ1-1, with D possibly TRBD1 on 6 matching bases. Trimming cost V 3 bases and J 6 bases, with 17 bases left between them. The CDR3 sequence is 15 residues long. Germline V lookup: CDR1 MNHNY, CDR2 SVGAGI (reference sequence). CDR3 amino acids: CASSYSLTGTAEAFF. CDR3 DNA: TGTGCCAGCAGTTATTCCTTGACAGGTACCGCTGAAGCTTTCTTT.

This clone was recorded once. Additional DNA sequences in this sample encode the identical CDR3. The V gene is TRBV10-3, the J gene TRBJ2-5; 15 nucleotides line up with TRBD2. Unmatched junction bases numbered 0, after V lost 0 bases and J lost 4 bases. The germline gives CDR1 ENHRY, CDR2 SYGVKD. The CDR3 loop spans 16 amino acids. The DNA for the CDR3 is TGTGCCATCAGTGAGTCGGGACTAGCGGGAGGAGAGACCCAGTACTTC. It translates to CAISESGLAGGETQYF.

This rearrangement joins TRBV2 to TRBJ2-5; 7 bases match TRBD2. After removal of 5 bases from V and 4 bases from J, the junction contained 7 bases not matched to a gene. Germline values: CDR1 SNHLY, CDR2 FYNNEI. This CDR3 has 14 amino acids. The CDR3: CASSTGLGGETQYF. The CDR3 DNA sequence: TGTGCCAGCAGTACCGGACTAGGAGGAGAGACCCAGTACTTC.

V usage is TRBV2 and J usage is TRBJ2-7; D is possibly TRBD1 (6 bases). Germline-derived CDR1 and CDR2 are SNHLY and FYNNEI. V was trimmed by 7 bases and J by 0 bases, leaving 10 bases between them. The CDR3 is 13 residues long. CDR3 sequence (DNA): TGTGCCAGCAAACGGGACAACTCCTACGAGCAGTACTTC. Translated: CASKRDNSYEQYF. The full variable domain, rest sourced from reference TRBV2 and TRBJ2-7, is EPEVTQTPSHQVTQMGQEVILRCVPISNHLYFYWYRQILGQKVEFLVSFYNNEISEKSEIFDDQFSVERPDGSNFTLKIRSTKLEDSAMYFCASKRDNSYEQYFGPGTRLTVT.

The chain uses TRBV6-1 and TRBJ1-2, with 7 nucleotides matching TRBD1. This CDR3 is 16 amino acids long. Unmatched junction bases numbered 14, after V lost 4 bases and J lost 6 bases. The germline gives CDR1 MNHNS, CDR2 SASEGT. CDR3 region: CASSAEQGKLGNGYTF. CDR3 bases: TGTGCCAGCAGTGCTGAACAGGGGAAGCTGGGAAATGGCTACACCTTC.

The chain combines TRBV30 with TRBJ1-5; D is unclear. Trimming took 5 bases from V and 3 from J, leaving 14 bases between them. This CDR3 is built from 14 residues. Germline V gene data show CDR1 as GTSNPN and CDR2 as SVGIG (reference sequence). The CDR3 loop reads CAWDSGGNNQPQHF. For the CDR3, the DNA is TGTGCCTGGGACTCGGGAGGAAACAATCAGCCCCAGCATTTT. Using reference TRBV30 and TRBJ1-5 for the parts outside the CDR3, the full variable domain is SQTIHQWPATLVQPVGSPLSLECTVEGTSNPNLYWYRQAAGRGLQLLFYSVGIGQISSEVPQNLSASRPQDRQFILSSKKLLLSDSGFYLCAWDSGGNNQPQHFGDGTRLSIL.

The V call is TRBV7-2, the J call TRBJ2-2; the D is unclear. Trimming cost V 3 bases and J 3 bases, with 11 bases left between them. Per germline, CDR1 SGHTA and CDR2 FQGNSA. The CDR3 length is 15 residues. The CDR3: CASSLGGSYTGELFF. The CDR3, as DNA: TGTGCCAGCAGCTTGGGTGGGTCCTACACCGGGGAGCTGTTTTTT.

The chain is built from TRBV25-1 and TRBJ2-2; 10 nucleotides agree with TRBD1. V dropped 3 bases and J dropped 7; count of bases not matched to a gene: 5. Germline CDR1 and CDR2: MGHDK and SYGVNS. CDR3 length: 15 amino acids. In DNA form, the CDR3 reads TGTGCCAGCAGTGACGACAGGGGGCGAGACGGGGAGCTGTTTTTT. This codes for CASSDDRGRDGELFF.

The V call is TRBV30, the J call TRBJ2-7; TRBD2 is a possible D gene (6 bases). V was clipped by 2 bases and J by 6 bases, with 23 bases between them. This CDR3 is 16 amino acids long. Germline V gene data show CDR1 as GTSNPN and CDR2 as SVGIG (reference sequence). The CDR3 spells CAWSPLGGRPSPEQYF. The CDR3 coding sequence is TGTGCCTGGAGTCCCCTGGGGGGACGGCCGAGCCCCGAGCAGTACTTC.

V is TRBV5-4 and J is TRBJ1-5, with D maybe TRBD1 (6 bases). Germline CDR1 SGHNT, CDR2 YYREEE (reference sequence). V was trimmed by 4 bases and J by 4 bases, leaving 15 bases between them. The CDR3 is made up of 15 amino acids. In DNA form, the CDR3 reads TGTGCCAGCAGCGCACAGGGAGAGGGGAATCAGCCCCAGCATTTT. Its translation: CASSAQGEGNQPQHF.

In this sample, this clone turned up a few times. Different DNA sequences within this sample yield the same CDR3. The chain couples TRBV6-1 to TRBJ1-5; TRBD1 matches at 7 bases. This CDR3 spans 15 amino acids. CDR1 MNHNS and CDR2 SASEGT come from the germline V gene. Germline trimming cut 2 bases from V and 3 bases from J; bases unmatched to any gene: 4. In DNA form, the CDR3 reads TGTGCCAGCAGTGAAAGGGGGACAGTCAATCAGCCCCAGCATTTT. This translates into CASSERGTVNQPQHF.

The genes are TRBV19 and TRBJ2-2; D is unresolved. Germline loops: CDR1 LNHDA, CDR2 SQIVND (reference sequence). The germline V and J ends were trimmed by 2 bases and 0 bases, with 13 bases remaining between them. The CDR3 is 17 residues long. This chain's CDR3 is CASSISSPAANTGELFF. CDR3 nucleotides: TGTGCCAGTAGTATATCTTCGCCGGCGGCGAACACCGGGGAGCTGTTTTTT.

This rearrangement joins TRBV2 to TRBJ2-1, with TRBD2 matching 8 bases. This CDR3 is built from 15 residues. The germline CDR1 and CDR2 sequences are SNHLY and FYNNEI. V shed 6 bases, J shed 8 bases, and the junction held 12 bases outside the gene matches. CDR3 sequence: CASRGRDHGGDEQFF. Written as DNA, the CDR3 is TGTGCCAGCAGAGGTAGGGACCACGGGGGGGATGAGCAGTTCTTC. Based on the CDR3 plus reference TRBV2 and TRBJ2-1, the full variable domain is EPEVTQTPSHQVTQMGQEVILRCVPISNHLYFYWYRQILGQKVEFLVSFYNNEISEKSEIFDDQFSVERPDGSNFTLKIRSTKLEDSAMYFCASRGRDHGGDEQFFGPGTRLTVL.